This passage covers 4 T cell receptor beta chains from one sample sequenced in a study of beta chain features in type 1 diabetes. Regarding the study as a whole: TCRB CDR3 length was moderately but significantly reduced in all four CD4+ subsets of Type 1 diabetes patients.

The investigators reverse transcribed all of the isolated RNA, so they sequenced expressed TCRB transcripts. Only in-frame clones appear in the TCRdb table, and some are missing; sequencing was by immunoSEQ multiplex PCR. Altogether fewer than 30,000 clones are present, roughly 69% being singletons, with the ten largest covering roughly 4.5%. For these TCRs, the target antigens are not known. Sample: Tregs from blood. Receptors originate from a young man with type 1 diabetes.

The chain has TRBV2 and TRBJ1-2, with 8 nucleotides matching TRBD1. The CDR3 is 14 amino acids. The germline gives CDR1 SNHLY, CDR2 FYNNEI. J was trimmed by 4 bases and V by 4 bases; bases with no gene match: 5. CDR3 coding DNA: TGTGCCAGCAGTGTGACAGGGGAGGGCTATGGCTACACCTTC. Protein product: CASSVTGEGYGYTF.

The chain joins TRBV2 to TRBJ2-7; 10 nucleotides match TRBD2. CDR3 length: 15 amino acids. The germline gives CDR1 SNHLY, CDR2 FYNNEI. With 2 bases clipped from V and 3 bases from J, the junction kept 4 bases outside the gene matches. CDR3 coding DNA: TGTGCCAGCAGTGAACGGACTAGCGGATACTACGAGCAGTACTTC. Its translation: CASSERTSGYYEQYF.

This clone was detected only once. The chain uses TRBV7-2 and TRBJ2-5, with D unclear. The germline V gene has CDR1 SGHTA and CDR2 FQGNSA. V lost 0 bases to trimming and J lost 5 bases, with 10 bases between them. This CDR3 is 14 amino acids long. CDR3 in amino acids: CASSLARGAETQYF. The CDR3 nucleotides read TGTGCCAGCAGCTTAGCGCGTGGAGCGGAGACCCAGTACTTC.

This clone showed up just a few times. The chain is built from TRBV28 and TRBJ2-7, with 7 bases lining up with TRBD2. Germline lookup yields CDR1 MDHEN and CDR2 SYDVKM. The CDR3 is made up of 15 amino acids. The J segment lost 5 bases and the V segment lost 6 bases, leaving 13 bases of the junction unmatched. The CDR3 loop reads CASSPTTSFTHEQYF. The CDR3 nucleotides read TGTGCCAGCAGCCCGACGACTAGCTTTACCCACGAGCAGTACTTC.